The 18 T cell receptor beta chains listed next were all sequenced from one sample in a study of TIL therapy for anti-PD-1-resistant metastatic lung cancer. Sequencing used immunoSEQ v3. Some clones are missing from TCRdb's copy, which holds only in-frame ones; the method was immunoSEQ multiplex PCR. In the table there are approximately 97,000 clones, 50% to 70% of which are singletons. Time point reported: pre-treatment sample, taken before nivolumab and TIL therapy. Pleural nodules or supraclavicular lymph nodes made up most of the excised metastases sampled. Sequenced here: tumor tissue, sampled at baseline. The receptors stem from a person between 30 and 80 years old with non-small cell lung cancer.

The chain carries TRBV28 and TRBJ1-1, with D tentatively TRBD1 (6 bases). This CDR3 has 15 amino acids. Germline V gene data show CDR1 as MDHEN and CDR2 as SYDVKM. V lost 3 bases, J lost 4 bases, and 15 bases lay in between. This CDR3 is CASSFLVQGTTEAFF. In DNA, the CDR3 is TGTGCCAGCAGTTTTTTGGTCCAGGGGACCACTGAAGCTTTCTTT.

For the CDR3, the DNA is TGTGCCATCAGTGCCTCAGACAGGAGCTCTGGAAACACCATATATTTT. This codes for CAISASDRSSGNTIYF. The rearrangement links TRBV10-3 to TRBJ1-3; a weak D match, TRBD1 (6 bases). In germline, CDR1 is ENHRY, CDR2 SYGVKD. The CDR3 covers 16 residues. The V end lost 4 bases, the J end lost 0 bases, and 13 bases lay between the germline ends.

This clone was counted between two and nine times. DNA of the CDR3: TGTGCCAGTAGTACAGGAAACATTCAGTACTTC. Protein product: CASSTGNIQYF. The chain links TRBV19 to TRBJ2-4; D ambiguous. The CDR3 runs 11 residues. V dropped 4 bases and J dropped 6 bases, with 4 bases sitting between them. Per the germline V gene, CDR1 is LNHDA and CDR2 is SQIVND (reference sequence).

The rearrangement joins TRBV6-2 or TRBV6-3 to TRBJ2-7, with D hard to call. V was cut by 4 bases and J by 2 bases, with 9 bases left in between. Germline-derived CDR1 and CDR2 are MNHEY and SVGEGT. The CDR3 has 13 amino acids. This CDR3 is CASSFVRTYEQYF. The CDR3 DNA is TGTGCCAGCAGTTTTGTCAGGACCTACGAGCAGTACTTC.

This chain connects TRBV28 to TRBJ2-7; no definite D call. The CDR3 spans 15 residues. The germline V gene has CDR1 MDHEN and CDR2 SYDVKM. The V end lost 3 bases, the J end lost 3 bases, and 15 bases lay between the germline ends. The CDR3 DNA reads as TGTGCCAGCAGTTTCACCAGTCGCCACTTCTACGAGCAGTACTTC. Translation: CASSFTSRHFYEQYF.

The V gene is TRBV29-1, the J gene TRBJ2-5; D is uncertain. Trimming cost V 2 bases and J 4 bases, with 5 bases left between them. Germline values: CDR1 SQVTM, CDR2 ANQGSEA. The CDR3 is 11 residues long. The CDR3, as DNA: TGCAGCGTTGAATTTGGAGAGACCCAGTACTTC. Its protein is CSVEFGETQYF.

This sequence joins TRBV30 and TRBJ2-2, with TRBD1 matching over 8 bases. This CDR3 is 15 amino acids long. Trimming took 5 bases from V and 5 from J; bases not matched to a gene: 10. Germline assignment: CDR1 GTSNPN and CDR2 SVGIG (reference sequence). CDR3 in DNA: TGTGCCTGGGGGGTTGTGGGACAGGCGACCGGGGAGCTGTTTTTT. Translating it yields CAWGVVGQATGELFF.

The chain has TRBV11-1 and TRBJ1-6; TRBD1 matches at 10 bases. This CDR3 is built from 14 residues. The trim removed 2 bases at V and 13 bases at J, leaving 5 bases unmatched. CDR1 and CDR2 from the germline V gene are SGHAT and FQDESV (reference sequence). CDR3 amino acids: CASSLHGQGVPLHF. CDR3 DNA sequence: TGTGCCAGCAGCTTACACGGACAGGGGGTCCCCCTCCACTTT.

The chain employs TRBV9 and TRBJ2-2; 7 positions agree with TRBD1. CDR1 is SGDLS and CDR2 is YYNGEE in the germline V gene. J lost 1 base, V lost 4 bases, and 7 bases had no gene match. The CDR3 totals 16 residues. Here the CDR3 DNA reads TGTGCCAGCAGCTCCTCCGGGACAGTGAACACCGGGGAGCTGTTTTTT. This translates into CASSSSGTVNTGELFF.

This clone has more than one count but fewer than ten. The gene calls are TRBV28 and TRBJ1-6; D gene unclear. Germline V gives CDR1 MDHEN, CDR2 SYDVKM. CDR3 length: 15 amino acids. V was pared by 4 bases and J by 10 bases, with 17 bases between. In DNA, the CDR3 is TGTGCCAGCAGTTCAAGTGGGCGAGGTAAATCACCCCTCCACTTT. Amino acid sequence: CASSSSGRGKSPLHF.

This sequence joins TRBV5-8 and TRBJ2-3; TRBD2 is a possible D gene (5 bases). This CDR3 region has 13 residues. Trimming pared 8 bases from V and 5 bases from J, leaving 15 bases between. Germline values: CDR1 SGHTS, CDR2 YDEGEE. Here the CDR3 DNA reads TGTGCCAGTACCCGTCCGGGGTTAGATACGCAGTATTTT. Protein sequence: CASTRPGLDTQYF.

In DNA, the CDR3 is TGTGCCAGCAGTGACTGGGCGGGCAATGAGCAGTTCTTC. Residues: CASSDWAGNEQFF. This chain joins TRBV6-4 and TRBJ2-1; TRBD2 might be the D (5 bases). Trimming removed 1 base from V and 6 bases from J, with 7 bases in between. CDR1 and CDR2 from the germline V gene are MRHNA and SNTAGT. This CDR3 is built from 13 residues.

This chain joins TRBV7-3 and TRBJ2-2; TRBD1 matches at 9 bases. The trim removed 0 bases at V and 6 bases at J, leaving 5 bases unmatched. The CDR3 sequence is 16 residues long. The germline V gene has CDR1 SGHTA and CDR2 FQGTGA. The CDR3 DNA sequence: TGTGCCAGCAGCTTAACCGGGACAGGGAGCGCCGGGGAGCTGTTTTTT. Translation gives CASSLTGTGSAGELFF. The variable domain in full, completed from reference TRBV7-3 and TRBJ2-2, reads GAGVSQTPSNKVTEKGKYVELRCDPISGHTALYWYRQSLGQGPEFLIYFQGTGAADDSGLPNDRFFAVRPEGSVSTLKIQRTERGDSAVYLCASSLTGTGSAGELFFGEGSRLTVL.

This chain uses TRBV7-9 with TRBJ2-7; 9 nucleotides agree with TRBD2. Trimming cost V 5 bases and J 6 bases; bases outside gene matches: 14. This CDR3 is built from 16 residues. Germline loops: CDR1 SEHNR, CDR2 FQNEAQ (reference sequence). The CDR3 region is CASSTRLAGGPAEQYF. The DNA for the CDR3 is TGTGCCAGCAGCACTCGACTGGCGGGGGGGCCGGCCGAGCAGTACTTC.

The CDR3 DNA sequence: TGTGCCAGCTCACAGCGGGGGGCCCCAGATACGCAGTATTTT. Translated: CASSQRGAPDTQYF. The J gene is TRBJ2-3, the V gene TRBV18; TRBD2 matches at 9 bases. Germline V CDR1 and CDR2: KGHSH, LQKENI. Unmatched junction bases numbered 3, after V lost 4 bases and J lost 4 bases. CDR3 size: 14 residues.

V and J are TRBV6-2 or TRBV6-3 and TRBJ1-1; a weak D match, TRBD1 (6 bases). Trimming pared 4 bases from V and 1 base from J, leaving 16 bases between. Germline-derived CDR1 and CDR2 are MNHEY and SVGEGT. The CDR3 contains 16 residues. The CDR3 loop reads CASSLTPGTWNTEAFF. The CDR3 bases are TGTGCCAGCAGTTTAACGCCCGGGACATGGAACACTGAAGCTTTCTTT.

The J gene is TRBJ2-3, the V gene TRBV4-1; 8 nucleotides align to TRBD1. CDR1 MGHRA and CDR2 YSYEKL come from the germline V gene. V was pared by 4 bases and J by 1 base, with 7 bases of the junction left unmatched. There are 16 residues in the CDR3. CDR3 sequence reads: CASSRSGQAGTDTQYF. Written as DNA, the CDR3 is TGCGCCAGCAGCCGCTCGGGACAGGCGGGCACAGATACGCAGTATTTT.

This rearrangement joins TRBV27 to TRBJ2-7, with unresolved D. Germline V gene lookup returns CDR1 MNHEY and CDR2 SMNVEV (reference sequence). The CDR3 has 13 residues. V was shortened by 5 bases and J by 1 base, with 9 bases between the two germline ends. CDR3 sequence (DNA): TGTGCCAGCAGTCATTCCGGATCCTACGAGCAGTACTTC. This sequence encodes CASSHSGSYEQYF.